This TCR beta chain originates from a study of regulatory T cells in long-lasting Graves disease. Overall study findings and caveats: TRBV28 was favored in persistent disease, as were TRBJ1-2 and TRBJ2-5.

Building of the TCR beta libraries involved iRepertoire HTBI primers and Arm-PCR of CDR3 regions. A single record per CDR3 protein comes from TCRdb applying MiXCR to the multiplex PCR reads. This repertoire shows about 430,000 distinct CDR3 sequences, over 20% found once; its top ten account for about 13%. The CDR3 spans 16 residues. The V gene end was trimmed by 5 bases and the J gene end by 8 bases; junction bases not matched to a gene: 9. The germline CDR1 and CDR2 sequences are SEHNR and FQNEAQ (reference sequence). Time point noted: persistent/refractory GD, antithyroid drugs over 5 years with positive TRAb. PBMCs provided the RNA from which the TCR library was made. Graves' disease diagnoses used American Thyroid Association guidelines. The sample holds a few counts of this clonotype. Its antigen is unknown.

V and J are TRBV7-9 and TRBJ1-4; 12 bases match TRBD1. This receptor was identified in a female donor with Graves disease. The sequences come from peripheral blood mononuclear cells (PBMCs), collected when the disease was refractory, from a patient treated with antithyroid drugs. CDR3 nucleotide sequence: TGTGCCAGCAGCCCCGGGACAGGGGGCGCACACGAAAAACTGTTTTTT. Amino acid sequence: CASSPGTGGAHEKLFF.